Following are 15 T cell receptor beta chains from one sample sequenced in a study of T cell responses to AZD1222 COVID-19 vaccine. TCRdb keeps only in-frame clones here, not all; method: immunoSEQ multiplex PCR. The sample consists of about 100,000 clones, around nine tenths of them appearing once. Specimen: peripheral blood, collected on day 0 of AZD1222 vaccination. These receptors all stem from an adult in good health.

The V gene is TRBV27, the J gene TRBJ1-3, with unresolved D. In germline, CDR1 is MNHEY, CDR2 SMNVEV (reference sequence). The CDR3 contains 14 residues. V was pared by 5 bases and J by 3 bases, with 11 bases between. The CDR3 spells CASSEAGFGNTIYF. DNA for the CDR3: TGTGCCAGCAGTGAAGCGGGGTTTGGAAACACCATATATTTT.

This clone showed up just once. The chain recombines TRBV30 with TRBJ2-3, with D possibly TRBD2 on 6 matching bases. Trimming left V 2 bases short and J 4 bases short, with 7 bases between. This CDR3 is built from 12 residues. Germline lookup yields CDR1 GTSNPN and CDR2 SVGIG (reference sequence). In DNA form, the CDR3 reads TGTGCCTGGAGTAGGGAGGCAGATACGCAGTATTTT. Its protein is CAWSREADTQYF.

The genes are TRBV6-5 and TRBJ2-7, with 8 bases lining up with TRBD1. Trimming removed 5 bases from V and 3 bases from J; junction bases left unmatched: 6. There are 14 residues in the CDR3. The germline V gene encodes CDR1 MNHEY and CDR2 SVGAGI. CDR3 region: CASSPRTGGYEQYF. The CDR3 DNA reads as TGTGCCAGCAGTCCCCGAACAGGGGGCTACGAGCAGTACTTC.

Here the CDR3 DNA reads TGTGCCAGCAGCTTAGACAGCCTCAGCTCTGGAAACACCATATATTTT. This codes for CASSLDSLSSGNTIYF. V gene TRBV11-2 combines with J gene TRBJ1-3; D ambiguous. Trimming removed 0 bases at V and 0 bases at J, with 9 bases between. From germline, CDR1 is SGHAT and CDR2 FQNNGV. CDR3 length: 16 residues.

This clone has a single count. The V call is TRBV6-5, the J call TRBJ2-7, with 9 bases aligning to TRBD1. The trim removed 3 bases at V and 5 bases at J, leaving 8 bases unmatched. Germline CDR1 and CDR2: MNHEY and SVGAGI. This CDR3 spans 15 amino acids. The CDR3 spells CASSYQRQGGHEQYF. In DNA form, the CDR3 reads TGTGCCAGCAGTTATCAACGACAGGGGGGTCACGAGCAGTACTTC.

The chain couples TRBV3-1 (or the pseudogene TRBV3-2) to TRBJ2-7; 8 nucleotides agree with TRBD2. The V segment lost 0 bases and the J segment 0 bases; nucleotides outside the gene matches: 19. The CDR3 has 21 residues. The germline V gene has CDR1 LGHDT and CDR2 YNNKEL (reference sequence). This CDR3 is CASSQDKPPRGLAGPSYEQYF. The DNA of the CDR3 is TGTGCCAGCAGCCAAGACAAACCCCCCAGAGGGCTAGCGGGCCCCTCCTACGAGCAGTACTTC.

The chain carries TRBV7-9 and TRBJ2-7, with D perhaps matching TRBD1 (6 bases). The germline V gene encodes CDR1 SEHNR and CDR2 FQNEAQ (reference sequence). The ends were cut back, 1 base at V and 3 bases at J, with 10 bases in the middle. The CDR3 covers 14 residues. The CDR3 sequence is CASSLGTGNYEQYF. CDR3 coding DNA: TGTGCCAGCAGCTTAGGAACAGGGAACTACGAGCAGTACTTC.

This clone was seen more than once but under ten times. The chain carries TRBV9 and TRBJ1-2, with a weak D call TRBD1 (5 bases). Germline V CDR1 and CDR2: SGDLS, YYNGEE. Deletions cut 4 bases from V and 7 bases from J, with 8 bases between. The CDR3 loop spans 11 amino acids. DNA for the CDR3: TGTGCCAGCAGCTCGGGGGGTGGCTACACCTTC. It translates to CASSSGGGYTF.

The V and J genes are TRBV12-3 or TRBV12-4 and TRBJ1-5; 8 bases line up with TRBD1. The junction had 5 bases not matched to a gene; V was cut back by 6 bases and J by 7 bases. The CDR3 length is 13 residues. The CDR3 reads CASRLDRGQPQHF. In DNA form, the CDR3 reads TGTGCCAGCAGGCTAGACAGGGGACAGCCCCAGCATTTT.

CDR3 bases: TGTGCCAGCAGTTTTGGACCGTTGAGGGTTGAAGCTTTCTTT. It yields the protein CASSFGPLRVEAFF. The chain recombines TRBV6-2 or TRBV6-3 with TRBJ1-1; D remains unclear. The CDR3 length is 14 residues. The germline V gene encodes CDR1 MNHEY and CDR2 SVGEGT. V dropped 4 bases and J dropped 7 bases, with 16 bases sitting between them.

The genes are TRBV4-2 and TRBJ1-4; no clear D gene. The V gene's germline CDR1 is LGHNA and CDR2 YNFKEQ. This CDR3 has 16 amino acids. V lost 0 bases to trimming and J lost 7 bases, with 15 bases between them. The CDR3 DNA follows: TGTGCCAGCAGCCAAGATCGGTCAGATCAAGGTGAAAAACTGTTTTTT. As protein: CASSQDRSDQGEKLFF.

The chain uses TRBV9 and TRBJ1-2; a possible D gene is TRBD1 (5 bases). Germline-derived CDR1 and CDR2 are SGDLS and YYNGEE. Trimming pared 5 bases from V and 4 bases from J, leaving 12 bases between. CDR3 length: 13 amino acids. The CDR3 loop reads CASSSRESYGYTF. CDR3 nucleotides: TGTGCCAGCAGTAGCAGGGAAAGCTATGGCTACACCTTC.

The chain has TRBV11-3 and TRBJ1-1, with 12 positions matching TRBD1. J lost 2 bases, V lost 0 bases, and 7 bases had no gene match. Germline V gene sequence: CDR1 SGHNT, CDR2 YENEEA. The CDR3 is 18 residues long. The CDR3 protein is CASSLDPGTGGFNTEAFF. In nucleotides, the CDR3 is TGTGCCAGCAGCTTAGATCCAGGGACAGGGGGCTTTAACACTGAAGCTTTCTTT.

This clone showed up just once. The V gene is TRBV6-5, the J gene TRBJ1-1; no reliable D call. V was pared by 6 bases and J by 4 bases, with 12 bases between. The CDR3 extends over 13 amino acids. The germline V gene has CDR1 MNHEY and CDR2 SVGAGI. In DNA form, the CDR3 reads TGTGCCAGCAGGAAGGGTTTCGGCACTGAAGCTTTCTTT. Translation gives CASRKGFGTEAFF.

The chain is built from TRBV21-1 and TRBJ2-7. TRBV21-1 is given as a pseudogene. The CDR3 spans 15 residues. The CDR3: CASICDLIASYEQYF. Written as DNA, the CDR3 is TGTGCCAGCATTTGTGATCTCATTGCCTCCTACGAGCAGTACTTC.